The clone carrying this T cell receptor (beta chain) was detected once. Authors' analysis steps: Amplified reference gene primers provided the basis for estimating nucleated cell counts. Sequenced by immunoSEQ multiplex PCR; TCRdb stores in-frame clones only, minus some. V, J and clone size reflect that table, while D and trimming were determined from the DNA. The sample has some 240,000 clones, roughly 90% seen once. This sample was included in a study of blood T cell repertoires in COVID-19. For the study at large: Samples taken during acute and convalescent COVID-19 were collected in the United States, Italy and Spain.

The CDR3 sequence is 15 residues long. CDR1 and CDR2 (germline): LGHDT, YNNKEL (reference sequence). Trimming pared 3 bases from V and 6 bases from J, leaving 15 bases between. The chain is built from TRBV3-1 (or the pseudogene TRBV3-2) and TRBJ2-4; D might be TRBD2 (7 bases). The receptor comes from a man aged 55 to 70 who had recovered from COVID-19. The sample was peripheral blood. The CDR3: CASSQRGQKGNIQYF. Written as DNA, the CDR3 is TGTGCCAGCAGCCAGCGGGGGCAGAAGGGAAACATTCAGTACTTC.